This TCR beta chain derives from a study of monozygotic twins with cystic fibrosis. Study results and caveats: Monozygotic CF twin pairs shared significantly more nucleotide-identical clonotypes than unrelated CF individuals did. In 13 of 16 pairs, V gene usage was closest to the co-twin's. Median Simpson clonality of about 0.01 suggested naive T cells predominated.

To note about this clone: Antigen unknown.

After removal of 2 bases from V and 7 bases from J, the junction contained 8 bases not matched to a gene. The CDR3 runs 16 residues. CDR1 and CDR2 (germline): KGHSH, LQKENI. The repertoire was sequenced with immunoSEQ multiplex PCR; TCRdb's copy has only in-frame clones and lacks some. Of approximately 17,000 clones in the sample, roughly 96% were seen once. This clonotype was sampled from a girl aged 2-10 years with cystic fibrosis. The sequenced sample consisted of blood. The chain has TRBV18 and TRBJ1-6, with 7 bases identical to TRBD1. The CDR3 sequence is CASSPDSGQRNSPLHF. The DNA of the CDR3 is TGTGCCAGCTCACCAGACTCGGGACAGAGGAATTCACCCCTCCACTTT. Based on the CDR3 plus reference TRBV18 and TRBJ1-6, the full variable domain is NAGVMQNPRHLVRRRGQEARLRCSPMKGHSHVYWYRQLPEEGLKFMVYLQKENIIDESGMPKERFSAEFPKEGPSILRIQQVVRGDSAAYFCASSPDSGQRNSPLHFGNGTRLTVT.